This T cell receptor beta chain was found in a study of blood T cell repertoires in COVID-19. Across the study: Samples representing acute and convalescent COVID-19 were sourced from the United States, Italy and Spain. Sample material is recorded as cDNA or gDNA derived from T cells, B-cell-depleted T cells, or PBMCs.

The germline V gene encodes CDR1 GTSNPN and CDR2 SVGIG (reference sequence). Deletions cut 2 bases from V and 5 bases from J, with 13 bases between. The CDR3 covers 14 residues. As originally analysed: Amplification from reference gene primers served as the basis for estimated nucleated cell counts. TCRdb's copy holds only in-frame clones and misses some; the assay was immunoSEQ multiplex PCR. V and J calls and clone size follow that table, whereas D and trimming were derived from the DNA. The sample has around 700,000 clones, about 90% seen once. The V call is TRBV30, the J call TRBJ1-5; the D gene is possibly TRBD1 (6 bases). Specimen: peripheral blood. The clonotype originates from a young woman with acute or convalescent COVID-19. The CDR3 reads CAWSSTGYYQPQHF. Written as DNA, the CDR3 is TGTGCCTGGAGTTCGACAGGCTATTATCAGCCCCAGCATTTT.